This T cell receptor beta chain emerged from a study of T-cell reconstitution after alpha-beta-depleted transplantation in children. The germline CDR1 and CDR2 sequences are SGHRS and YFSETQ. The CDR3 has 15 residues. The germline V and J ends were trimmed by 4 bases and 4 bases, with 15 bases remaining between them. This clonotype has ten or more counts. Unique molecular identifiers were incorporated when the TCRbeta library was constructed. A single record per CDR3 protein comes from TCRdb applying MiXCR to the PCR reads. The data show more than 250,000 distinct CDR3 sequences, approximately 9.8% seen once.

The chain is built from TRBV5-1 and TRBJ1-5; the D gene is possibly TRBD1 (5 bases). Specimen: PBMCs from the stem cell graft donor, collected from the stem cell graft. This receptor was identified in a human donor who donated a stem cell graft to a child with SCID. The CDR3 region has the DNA TGCGCCAGCAGCACCACGGGACTGATAAATCAGCCCCAGCATTTT. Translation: CASSTTGLINQPQHF.